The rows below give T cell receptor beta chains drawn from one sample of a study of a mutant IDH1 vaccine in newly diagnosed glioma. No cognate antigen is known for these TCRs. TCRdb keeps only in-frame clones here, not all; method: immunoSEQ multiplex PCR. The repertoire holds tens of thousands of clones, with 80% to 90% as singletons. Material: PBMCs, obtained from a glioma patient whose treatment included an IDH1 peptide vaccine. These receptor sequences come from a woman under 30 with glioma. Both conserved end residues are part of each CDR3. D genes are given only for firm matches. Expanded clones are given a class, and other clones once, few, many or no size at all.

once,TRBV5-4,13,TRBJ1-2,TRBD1,TGTGCCAGCAGTTCTGACAGGGTGGCTGGCTACACCTTC,CASSSDRVAGYTF
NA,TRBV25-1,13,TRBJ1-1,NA,TGTGCCAGCAGGATGGGGGGAAACACTGAAGCTTTCTTT,CASRMGGNTEAFF
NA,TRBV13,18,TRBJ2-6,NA,TGTGCCAGCAGCTTAGGACATCTGGAGAACTCTGGGGCCAACGTCCTGACTTTC,CASSLGHLENSGANVLTF
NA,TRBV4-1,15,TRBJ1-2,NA,TGCGCCAGCAGCCAAGAGAAGGCGGCGGGCTATGGCTACACCTTC,CASSQEKAAGYGYTF
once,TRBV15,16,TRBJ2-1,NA,TGTGCCACCAGCGCGGAAGGCGGGGGCGTCTACAATGAGCAGTTCTTC,CATSAEGGGVYNEQFF
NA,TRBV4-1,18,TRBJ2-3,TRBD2,TGCGCCAGCAGCCAAGAACCGGGACTAGCGGGGCGGGGAGATACGCAGTATTTT,CASSQEPGLAGRGDTQYF
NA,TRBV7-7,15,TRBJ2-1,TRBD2,TGTGCTAGCAGCTTAGGACTAGCGGGAGGATATGAGCAGTTCTTC,CASSLGLAGGYEQFF
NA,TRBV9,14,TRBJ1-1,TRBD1,TGTGCCAGCAGCGGGGGGACAGGGGGCACTGAAGCTTTCTTT,CASSGGTGGTEAFF
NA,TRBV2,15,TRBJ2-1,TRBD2,TGTGCCAGCAGTGAAGCGGCTAGCGGGGTTGGTGAGCAGTTCTTC,CASSEAASGVGEQFF
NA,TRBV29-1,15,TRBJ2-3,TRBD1,TGCAGCGTGAGACCGGGACAGGGGGCGGCAGATACGCAGTATTTT,CSVRPGQGAADTQYF
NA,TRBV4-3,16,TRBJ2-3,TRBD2,TGCGCCAGCAGCCAAGATCGACTAGCGGGGGTTAATACGCAGTATTTT,CASSQDRLAGVNTQYF
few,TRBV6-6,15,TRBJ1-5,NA,TGTGCCACAAGAGGGGGGGGGCAAGGCAATCAGCCCCAGCATTTT,CATRGGGQGNQPQHF
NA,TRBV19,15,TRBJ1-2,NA,TGTGCCAGTAGTATGGAAAGATTAGCTAACTATGGCTACACCTTC,CASSMERLANYGYTF
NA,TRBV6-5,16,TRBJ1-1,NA,TGTGCCAGCAGTTACGCATTACCACAGGAGAACACTGAAGCTTTCTTT,CASSYALPQENTEAFF
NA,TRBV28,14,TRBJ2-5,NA,TGTGCCAGCAGCCCACAGGTTGGACGGGAGACCCAGTACTTC,CASSPQVGRETQYF
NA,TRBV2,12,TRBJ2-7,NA,TGTGCCAGTCCCGATCGGCAGGGGGAGCAGTACTTC,CASPDRQGEQYF
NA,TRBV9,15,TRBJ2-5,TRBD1,TGTGCCAGCAGCCCAGACAGGGTGGGGCAAGAGACCCAGTACTTC,CASSPDRVGQETQYF
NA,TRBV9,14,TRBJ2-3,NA,TGTGCCAGCAGCGTAGGCTCGATCGCAGATACGCAGTATTTT,CASSVGSIADTQYF
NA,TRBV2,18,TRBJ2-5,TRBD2,TGTGCCAGCAGTCTAGGGACTAGCGGGGGGGCCAGGGTGGAGACCCAGTACTTC,CASSLGTSGGARVETQYF
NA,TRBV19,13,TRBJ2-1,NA,TGTGCCAGTAGTATAAATCCCTACAATGAGCAGTTCTTC,CASSINPYNEQFF
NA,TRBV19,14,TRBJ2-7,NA,TGTGCCAGTAACGCAGGACTTTTCCCCTACGAGCAGTACTTC,CASNAGLFPYEQYF
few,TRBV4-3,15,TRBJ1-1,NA,TGCGCCAGCAGCCACCGAGGACGGGATAACACTGAAGCTTTCTTT,CASSHRGRDNTEAFF
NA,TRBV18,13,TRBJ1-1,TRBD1,TGTGCCAGCTCGCGCAGGGGGGGGACTGAAGCTTTCTTT,CASSRRGGTEAFF
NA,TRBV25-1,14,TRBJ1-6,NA,TGTGCCAGCAGTGAATACGGGAGGGAATCACCCCTCCACTTT,CASSEYGRESPLHF
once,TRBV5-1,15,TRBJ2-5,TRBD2,TGCGCCACAAATCGGGGCGGGGGGGCCAAAGAGACCCAGTACTTC,CATNRGGGAKETQYF
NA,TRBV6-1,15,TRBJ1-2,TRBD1,TGTGCCAGCAGTGGCGCCGACAGGGCCATCTATGGCTACACCTTC,CASSGADRAIYGYTF
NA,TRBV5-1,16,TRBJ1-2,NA,TGCGCCAGCAGCTTGGCGGGACACCTCCTTAACTATGGCTACACCTTC,CASSLAGHLLNYGYTF
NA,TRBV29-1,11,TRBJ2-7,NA,TGCAGCGTTGACGCCGCCTACGAGCAGTACTTC,CSVDAAYEQYF
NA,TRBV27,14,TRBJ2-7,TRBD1,TGTGCCAGCAGTTCCGGGACAGGGGGCTACGAGCAGTACTTC,CASSSGTGGYEQYF
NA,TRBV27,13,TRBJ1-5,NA,TGTGCCAGCAGTTTTGACTTCAATCAGCCCCAGCATTTT,CASSFDFNQPQHF
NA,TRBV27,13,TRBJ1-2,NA,TGTGCCAGCAGTTATAACAGGGCGGGGGGCTACACCTTC,CASSYNRAGGYTF
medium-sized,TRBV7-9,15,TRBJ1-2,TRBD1,TGTGCCAGCAGCTTAGGAACTCCTGGGACAGGGGGCTACACCTTC,CASSLGTPGTGGYTF
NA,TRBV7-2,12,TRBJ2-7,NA,TGTGCCAGCAGCTATCTCGGACACGGAAAGAACTTC,CASSYLGHGKNF
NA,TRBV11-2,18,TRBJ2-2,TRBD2,TGTGCCAGCAGCTTTAGGGCTAGCGGGGGGGTGAACACCGGGGAGCTGTTTTTT,CASSFRASGGVNTGELFF
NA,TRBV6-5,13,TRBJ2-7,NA,TGTGCCAGCCAGGGGAAAGGCTCCTACGAGCAGTACTTC,CASQGKGSYEQYF
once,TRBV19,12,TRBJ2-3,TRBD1,TGTGCCTGCTCGCAGGGGGCAGATACGCAGTATTTT,CACSQGADTQYF
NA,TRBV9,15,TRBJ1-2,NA,TGTGCCAGCAGCCGGGACACATCCCCCATATGGGGCTACACCTTC,CASSRDTSPIWGYTF
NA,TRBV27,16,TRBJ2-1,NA,TGTGCCAGCAGTTTTCTCCCGATTAGGGCGGGCAATGAGCAGTTCTTC,CASSFLPIRAGNEQFF
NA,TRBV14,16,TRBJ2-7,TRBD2,TGTGCCAGCAGCCACTGGACTAGCGGGAGTACCGACGAGCAGTACTTC,CASSHWTSGSTDEQYF
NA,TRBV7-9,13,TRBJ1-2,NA,TGTGCCAGCAGTCCACCCGGAGGTTATGGCTACACCTTC,CASSPPGGYGYTF
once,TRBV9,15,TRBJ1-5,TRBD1,TGTGCCAGCAGCCCCCACCGGGACAGCCTTCAGCCCCAGCATTTT,CASSPHRDSLQPQHF
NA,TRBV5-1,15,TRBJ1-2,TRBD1,TGCGCCAGCAGCTTGGAGGGGACAGGCAACTATGGCTACACCTTC,CASSLEGTGNYGYTF
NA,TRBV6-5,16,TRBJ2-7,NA,TGTGCCAGCAGTTACGCTGTTGTTGGGAGCTCCTACGAGCAGTACTTC,CASSYAVVGSSYEQYF
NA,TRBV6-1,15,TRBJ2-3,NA,TGTGCCAGCAGTCTAAACAGCGGGAGCACAGATACGCAGTATTTT,CASSLNSGSTDTQYF
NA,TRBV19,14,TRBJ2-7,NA,TGTGCCAGTAGTGCGACAGGAACCCCCTACGAGCAGTACTTC,CASSATGTPYEQYF